Presented here are 9 T cell receptor beta chains from one specimen sequenced in a study of blood T cell repertoires in COVID-19. The method was immunoSEQ multiplex PCR; TCRdb's version includes in-frame clones alone and lacks a portion of them. The sample includes about 130,000 clones, roughly 80% of them seen just once. The sequenced sample was peripheral blood. These receptor sequences come from a woman older than 75 with acute or convalescent COVID-19.

The CDR3 loop is CASSRIGTGKTDTQYF. CDR3 nucleotides: TGCGCCAGCAGCCGGATAGGGACAGGGAAGACAGATACGCAGTATTTT. The chain is built from TRBV4-1 and TRBJ2-3; TRBD1 aligns across 9 bases. The V gene end was trimmed by 4 bases and the J gene end by 3 bases; junction bases not matched to a gene: 8. Germline-derived CDR1 and CDR2 are MGHRA and YSYEKL. The CDR3 runs to 16 residues.

V usage is TRBV25-1 and J usage is TRBJ2-3; D may be TRBD2 (5 bases). CDR1 is MGHDK, CDR2 SYGVNS, per germline. The CDR3 runs 13 residues. Trimming shortened V by 2 bases and J by 3 bases, and 6 bases separated the two germline ends. CDR3 DNA: TGTGCCAGCAGTGAAAGAGGGACAGATACGCAGTATTTT. Translating gives CASSERGTDTQYF.

This clone was counted a single time. J is TRBJ1-2 and V is TRBV27; possible D gene TRBD1, 5 bases. The CDR3 is 15 residues long. Germline V gene data show CDR1 as MNHEY and CDR2 as SMNVEV (reference sequence). The ends were cut back, 6 bases at V and 6 bases at J, with 20 bases in the middle. CDR3 in DNA: TGTGCCAGCAGCGGGGGAGTGAGTCTTTGGAATGGCTACACCTTC. It specifies CASSGGVSLWNGYTF.

The chain is built from TRBV30 and TRBJ2-7; perhaps TRBD2 as D (6 bases). Per the germline V gene, CDR1 is GTSNPN and CDR2 is SVGIG (reference sequence). This CDR3 spans 11 amino acids. Deletions cut 4 bases from V and 5 bases from J, with 9 bases between. CDR3 DNA sequence: TGTGCCTGGACCGGGACTCACGAGCAGTACTTC. This gives the protein CAWTGTHEQYF.

The chain uses TRBV12-3 or TRBV12-4 and TRBJ2-3; D call uncertain. V lost 1 base to trimming and J lost 7 bases, with 9 bases between them. The CDR3 totals 13 residues. This CDR3 reads CASSLDGVYTQYF. In nucleotides, the CDR3 is TGTGCCAGCAGTTTAGACGGTGTGTATACGCAGTATTTT.

The chain uses TRBV20-1 and TRBJ2-5; no clear D gene. Trimming removed 2 bases from V and 3 bases from J, with 4 bases in between. Germline lookup yields CDR1 DFQATT and CDR2 SNEGSKA (reference sequence). The CDR3 has 11 residues. The CDR3 DNA follows: TGCAGTGCTAGACCGGAAGAGACCCAGTACTTC. Its protein is CSARPEETQYF.

This clone was seen a few times. This rearrangement joins TRBV7-7 to TRBJ2-7; 7 positions agree with TRBD1. There are 15 residues in the CDR3. The V gene end was trimmed by 0 bases and the J gene end by 2 bases; junction bases not matched to a gene: 4. Germline V gene sequence: CDR1 SSHAT, CDR2 FNYEAQ (reference sequence). Here the CDR3 reads CASSLATGPTYEQYF. The CDR3 DNA reads TGTGCCAGCAGCTTAGCGACAGGGCCAACCTACGAGCAGTACTTC. Full variable domain (rest looked up from reference TRBV7-7 and TRBJ2-7): GAGVSQSPRYKVTKRGQDVTLRCDPISSHATLYWYQQALGQGPEFLTYFNYEAQPDKSGLPSDRFSAERPEGSISTLTIQRTEQRDSAMYRCASSLATGPTYEQYFGPGTRLTVT.

This clone appeared once. The rearrangement joins TRBV5-5 to TRBJ1-5, with D unresolved. Germline loops: CDR1 SGHKS, CDR2 YYEKEE (reference sequence). The CDR3 totals 13 residues. With 4 bases removed from V and 7 bases from J, the gap between germline ends came to 12 bases. The CDR3 region is CASSPYSVQPQHF. The CDR3, as DNA: TGTGCCAGCAGCCCTTATAGCGTGCAGCCCCAGCATTTT.

The chain couples TRBV15 to TRBJ2-1, with 8 bases fitting TRBD1. This CDR3 region has 16 residues. Germline trimming cut 3 bases from V and 3 bases from J; bases unmatched to any gene: 7. The germline CDR1 and CDR2 sequences are LNHNV and YYDKDF (reference sequence). This CDR3 reads CATSRGDRGNYNEQFF. The CDR3 bases are TGTGCCACCAGCAGGGGCGACAGGGGAAACTACAATGAGCAGTTCTTC.